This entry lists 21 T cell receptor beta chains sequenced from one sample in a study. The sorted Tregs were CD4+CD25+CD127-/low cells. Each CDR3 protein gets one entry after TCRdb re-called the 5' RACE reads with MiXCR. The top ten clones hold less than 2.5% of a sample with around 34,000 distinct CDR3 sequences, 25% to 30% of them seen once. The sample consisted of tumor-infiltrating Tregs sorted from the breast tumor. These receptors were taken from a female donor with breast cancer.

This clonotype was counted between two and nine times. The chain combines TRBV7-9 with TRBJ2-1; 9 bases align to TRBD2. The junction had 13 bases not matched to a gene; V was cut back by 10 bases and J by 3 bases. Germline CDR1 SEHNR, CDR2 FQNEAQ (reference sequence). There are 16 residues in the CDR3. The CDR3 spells CATNSGGGVRYNEQFF. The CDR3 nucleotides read TGTGCCACGAATAGCGGGGGAGGAGTACGCTACAATGAGCAGTTCTTC.

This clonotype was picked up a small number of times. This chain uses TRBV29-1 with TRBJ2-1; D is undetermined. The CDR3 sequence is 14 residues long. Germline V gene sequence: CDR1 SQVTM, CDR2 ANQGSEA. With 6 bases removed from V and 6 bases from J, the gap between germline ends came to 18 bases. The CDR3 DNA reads TGCAGCGTCCTTCTTCTGTTCGACTCCAATGAGCAGTTCTTC. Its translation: CSVLLLFDSNEQFF.

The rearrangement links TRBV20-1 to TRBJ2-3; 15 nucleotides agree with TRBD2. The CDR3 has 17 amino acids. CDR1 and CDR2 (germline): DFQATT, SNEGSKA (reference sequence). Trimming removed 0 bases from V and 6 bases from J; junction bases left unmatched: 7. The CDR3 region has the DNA TGCAGTGCTAGAGACCTGGGACTAGCGGGAGGTGTGGATACGCAGTATTTT. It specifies CSARDLGLAGGVDTQYF.

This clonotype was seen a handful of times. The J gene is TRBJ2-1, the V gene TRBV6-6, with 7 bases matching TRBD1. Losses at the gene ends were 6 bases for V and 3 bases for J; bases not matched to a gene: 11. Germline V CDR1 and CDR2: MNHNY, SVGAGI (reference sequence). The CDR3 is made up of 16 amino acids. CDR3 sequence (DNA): TGTGCCAGCAGCCTCACCGACAGGGTCAACTACAATGAGCAGTTCTTC. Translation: CASSLTDRVNYNEQFF.

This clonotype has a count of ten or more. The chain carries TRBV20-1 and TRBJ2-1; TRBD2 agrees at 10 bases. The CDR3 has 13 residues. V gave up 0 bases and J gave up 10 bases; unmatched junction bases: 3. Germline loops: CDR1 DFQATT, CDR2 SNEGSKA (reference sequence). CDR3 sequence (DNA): TGCAGTGCTAGAGATAATAGCGGGAGGGAGCAGTTCTTC. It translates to CSARDNSGREQFF.

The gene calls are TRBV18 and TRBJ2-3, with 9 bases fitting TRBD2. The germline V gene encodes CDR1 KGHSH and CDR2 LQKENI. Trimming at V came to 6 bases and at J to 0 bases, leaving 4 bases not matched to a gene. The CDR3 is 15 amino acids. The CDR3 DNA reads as TGTGCCAGCTCCCCTAGCGGGGCTAGCACAGATACGCAGTATTTT. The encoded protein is CASSPSGASTDTQYF.

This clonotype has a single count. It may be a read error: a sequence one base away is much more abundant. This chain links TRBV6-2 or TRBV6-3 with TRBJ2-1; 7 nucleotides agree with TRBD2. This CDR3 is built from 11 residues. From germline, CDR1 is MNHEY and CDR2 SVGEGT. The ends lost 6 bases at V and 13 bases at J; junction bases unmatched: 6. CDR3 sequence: CASSPGLTQFF. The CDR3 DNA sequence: TGTGCCAGCAGCCCGGGACTAACTCAGTTCTTC.

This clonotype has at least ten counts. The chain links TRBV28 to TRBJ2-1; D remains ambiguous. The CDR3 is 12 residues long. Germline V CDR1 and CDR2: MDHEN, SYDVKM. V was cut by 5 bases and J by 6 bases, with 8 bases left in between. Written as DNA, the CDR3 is TGTGCCAGCAGTACTATCCCCAATGAGCAGTTCTTC. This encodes CASSTIPNEQFF.

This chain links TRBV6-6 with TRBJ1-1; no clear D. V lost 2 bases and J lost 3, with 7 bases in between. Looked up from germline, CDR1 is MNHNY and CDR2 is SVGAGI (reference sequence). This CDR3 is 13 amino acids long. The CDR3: CASSYVGYTEAFF. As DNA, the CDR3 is TGTGCCAGCAGTTACGTGGGATACACTGAAGCTTTCTTT.

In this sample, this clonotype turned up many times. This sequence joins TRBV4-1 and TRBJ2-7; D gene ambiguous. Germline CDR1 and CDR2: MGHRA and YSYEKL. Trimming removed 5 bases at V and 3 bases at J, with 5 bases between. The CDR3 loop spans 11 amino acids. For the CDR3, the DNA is TGCGCCAGCAGCTCGAACTACGAGCAGTACTTC. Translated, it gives CASSSNYEQYF.

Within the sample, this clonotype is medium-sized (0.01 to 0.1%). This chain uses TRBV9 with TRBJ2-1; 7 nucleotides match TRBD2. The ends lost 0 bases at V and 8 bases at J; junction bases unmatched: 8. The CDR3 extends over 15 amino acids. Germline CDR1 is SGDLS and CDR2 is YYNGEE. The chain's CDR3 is CASSVAGGTLDEQFF. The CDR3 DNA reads TGTGCCAGCAGCGTAGCGGGAGGAACCCTCGATGAGCAGTTCTTC.

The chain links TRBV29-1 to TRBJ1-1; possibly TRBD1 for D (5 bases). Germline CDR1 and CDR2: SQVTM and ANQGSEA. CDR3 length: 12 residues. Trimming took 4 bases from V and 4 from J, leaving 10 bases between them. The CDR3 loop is CSVAVRGTEAFF. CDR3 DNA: TGCAGCGTTGCCGTGAGGGGCACTGAAGCTTTCTTT.

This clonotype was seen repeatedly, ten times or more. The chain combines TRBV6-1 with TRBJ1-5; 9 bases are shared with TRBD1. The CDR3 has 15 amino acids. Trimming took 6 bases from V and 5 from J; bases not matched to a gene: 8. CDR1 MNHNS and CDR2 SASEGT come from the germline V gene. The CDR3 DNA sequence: TGTGCCAGCAGGCGGACAGGGGCGCTGCATCAGCCCCAGCATTTT. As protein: CASRRTGALHQPQHF.

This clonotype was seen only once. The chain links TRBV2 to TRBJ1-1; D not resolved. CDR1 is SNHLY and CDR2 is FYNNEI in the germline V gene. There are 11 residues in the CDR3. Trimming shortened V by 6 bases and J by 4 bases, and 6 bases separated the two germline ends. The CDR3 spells CASSVSTEAFF. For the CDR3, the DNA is TGTGCCAGCAGCGTGAGCACTGAAGCTTTCTTT.

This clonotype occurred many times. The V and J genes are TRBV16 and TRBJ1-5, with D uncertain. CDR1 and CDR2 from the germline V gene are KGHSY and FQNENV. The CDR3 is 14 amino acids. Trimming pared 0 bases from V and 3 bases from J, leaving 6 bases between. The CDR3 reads CASSQSGPNQPQHF. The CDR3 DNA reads TGTGCCAGCAGCCAATCGGGTCCCAATCAGCCCCAGCATTTT.

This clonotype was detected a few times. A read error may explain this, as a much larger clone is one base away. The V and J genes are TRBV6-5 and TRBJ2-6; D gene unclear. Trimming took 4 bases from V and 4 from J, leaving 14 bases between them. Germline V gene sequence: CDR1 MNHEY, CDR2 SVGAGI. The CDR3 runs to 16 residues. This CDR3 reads CASSFLGWFGANVLTF. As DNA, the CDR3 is TGTGCCAGCAGTTTCCTCGGGTGGTTCGGGGCCAACGTCCTGACTTTC.

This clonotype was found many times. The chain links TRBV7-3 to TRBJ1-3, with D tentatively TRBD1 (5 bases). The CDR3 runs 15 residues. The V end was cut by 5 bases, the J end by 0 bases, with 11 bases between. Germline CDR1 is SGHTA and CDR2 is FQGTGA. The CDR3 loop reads CASSPGGYSGNTIYF. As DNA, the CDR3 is TGTGCCAGCAGCCCGGGGGGGTACTCTGGAAACACCATATATTTT.

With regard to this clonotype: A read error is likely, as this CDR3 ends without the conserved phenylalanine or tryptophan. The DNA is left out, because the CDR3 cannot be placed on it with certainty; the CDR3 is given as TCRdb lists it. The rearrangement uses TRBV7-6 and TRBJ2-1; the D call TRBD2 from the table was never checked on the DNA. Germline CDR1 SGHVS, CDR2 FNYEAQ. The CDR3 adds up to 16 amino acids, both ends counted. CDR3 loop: CASSLFGGGRYNEQSS.

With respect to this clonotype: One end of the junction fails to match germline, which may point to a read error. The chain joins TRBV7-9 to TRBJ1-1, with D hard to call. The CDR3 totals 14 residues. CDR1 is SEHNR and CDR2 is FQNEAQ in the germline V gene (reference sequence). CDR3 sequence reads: CASSFLGLNTEALF. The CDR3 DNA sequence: TGTGCCAGCAGCTTCCTCGGTCTAAACACTGAAGCTCTCTTT.

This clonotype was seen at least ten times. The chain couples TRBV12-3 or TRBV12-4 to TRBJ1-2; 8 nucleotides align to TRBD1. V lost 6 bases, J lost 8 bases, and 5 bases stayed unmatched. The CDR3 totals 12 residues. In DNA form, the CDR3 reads TGTGCCAGCAGCCAGACAGGGGCGGGCTACACCTTC. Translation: CASSQTGAGYTF.

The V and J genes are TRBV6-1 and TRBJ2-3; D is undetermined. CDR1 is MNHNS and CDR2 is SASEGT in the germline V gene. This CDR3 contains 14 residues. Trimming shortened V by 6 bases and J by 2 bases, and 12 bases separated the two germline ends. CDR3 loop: CASRTRVDTDTQYF. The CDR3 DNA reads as TGTGCCAGCAGGACACGGGTAGACACAGATACGCAGTATTTT.